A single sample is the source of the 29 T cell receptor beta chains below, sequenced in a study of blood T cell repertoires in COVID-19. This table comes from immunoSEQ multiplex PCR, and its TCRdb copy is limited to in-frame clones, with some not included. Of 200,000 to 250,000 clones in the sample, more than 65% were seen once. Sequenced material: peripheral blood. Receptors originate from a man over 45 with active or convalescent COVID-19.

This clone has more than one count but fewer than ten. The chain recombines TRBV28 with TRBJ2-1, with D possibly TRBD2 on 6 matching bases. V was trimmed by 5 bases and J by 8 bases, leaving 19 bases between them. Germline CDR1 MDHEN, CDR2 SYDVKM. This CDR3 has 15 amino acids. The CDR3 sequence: CASSPRLGVGDEQFF. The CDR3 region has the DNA TGTGCCAGCAGTCCCAGACTAGGGGTGGGCGATGAGCAGTTCTTC.

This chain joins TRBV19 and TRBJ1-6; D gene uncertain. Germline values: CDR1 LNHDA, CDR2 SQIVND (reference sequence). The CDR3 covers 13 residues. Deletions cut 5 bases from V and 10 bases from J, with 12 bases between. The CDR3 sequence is CASSPGSRSPLHF. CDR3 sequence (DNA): TGTGCCAGTAGTCCCGGGTCGAGGTCACCCCTCCACTTT.

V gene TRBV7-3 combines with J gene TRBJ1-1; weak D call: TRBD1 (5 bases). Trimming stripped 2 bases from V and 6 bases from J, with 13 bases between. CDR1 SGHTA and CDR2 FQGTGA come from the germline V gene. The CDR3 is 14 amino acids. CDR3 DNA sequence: TGTGCCAGCAGCTTAGGGAGGGCAGGGTCTGAAGCTTTCTTT. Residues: CASSLGRAGSEAFF.

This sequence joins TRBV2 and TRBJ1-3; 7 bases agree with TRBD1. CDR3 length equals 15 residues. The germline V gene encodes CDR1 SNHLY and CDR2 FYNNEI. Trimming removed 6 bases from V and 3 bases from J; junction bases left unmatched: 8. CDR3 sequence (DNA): TGTGCCAGCAGCGCCCAAGGGGGCTTTGGAAACACCATATATTTT. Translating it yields CASSAQGGFGNTIYF.

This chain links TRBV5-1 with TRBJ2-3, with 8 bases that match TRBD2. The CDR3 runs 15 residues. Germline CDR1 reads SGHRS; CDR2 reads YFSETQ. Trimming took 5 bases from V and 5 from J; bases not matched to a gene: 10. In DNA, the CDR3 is TGCGCCAGCAGTTCTTTCGGGAGGGCGGAAGATACGCAGTATTTT. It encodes CASSSFGRAEDTQYF.

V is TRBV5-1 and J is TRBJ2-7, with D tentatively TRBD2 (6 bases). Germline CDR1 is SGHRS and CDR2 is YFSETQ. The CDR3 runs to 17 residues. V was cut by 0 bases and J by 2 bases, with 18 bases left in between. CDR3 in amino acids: CASSLVWQGLPPYEQYV. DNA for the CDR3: TGCGCCAGCAGCTTGGTTTGGCAGGGACTTCCACCCTACGAGCAGTACGTC.

For the CDR3, the DNA is TGTGCCAGCTCACCGTTGTTGGGAGGGATCACAGATACGCAGTATTTT. This gives the protein CASSPLLGGITDTQYF. This rearrangement joins TRBV18 to TRBJ2-3, with TRBD2 matching 7 bases. CDR3 length equals 16 residues. Germline V gene sequence: CDR1 KGHSH, CDR2 LQKENI. V shed 3 bases and J 2 bases; nucleotides not matched to a gene: 8.

CDR3 in DNA: TGTGCCAGCAGCTCCTGGGACAGGGGGAGGACCGGGGAGCTGTTTTTT. Its protein is CASSSWDRGRTGELFF. The gene calls are TRBV7-2 and TRBJ2-2; 11 bases agree with TRBD1. The CDR3 is made up of 16 amino acids. The V gene end was trimmed by 4 bases and the J gene end by 5 bases; junction bases not matched to a gene: 6. Germline values: CDR1 SGHTA, CDR2 FQGNSA.

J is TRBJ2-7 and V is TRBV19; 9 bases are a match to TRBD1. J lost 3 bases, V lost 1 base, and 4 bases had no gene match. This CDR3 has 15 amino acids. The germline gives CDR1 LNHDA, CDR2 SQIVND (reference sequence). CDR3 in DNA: TGTGCCAGTAGTATAGGGACAGGGGAAGTCTACGAGCAGTACTTC. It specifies CASSIGTGEVYEQYF. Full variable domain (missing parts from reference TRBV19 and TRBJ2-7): DGGITQSPKYLFRKEGQNVTLSCEQNLNHDAMYWYRQDPGQGLRLIYYSQIVNDFQKGDIAEGYSVSREKKESFPLTVTSAQKNPTAFYLCASSIGTGEVYEQYFGPGTRLTVT.

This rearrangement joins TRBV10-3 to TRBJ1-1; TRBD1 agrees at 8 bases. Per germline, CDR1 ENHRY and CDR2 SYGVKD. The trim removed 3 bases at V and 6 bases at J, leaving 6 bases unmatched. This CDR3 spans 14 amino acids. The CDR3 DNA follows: TGTGCCATCAGTGATTACAGGGGGTTCGCTGAAGCTTTCTTT. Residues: CAISDYRGFAEAFF.

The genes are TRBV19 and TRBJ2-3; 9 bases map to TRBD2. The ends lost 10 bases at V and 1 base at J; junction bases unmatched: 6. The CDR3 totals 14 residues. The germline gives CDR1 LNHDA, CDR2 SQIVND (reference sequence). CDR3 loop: CATRASGGTDTQYF. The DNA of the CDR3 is TGTGCCACCAGAGCTAGCGGGGGCACAGATACGCAGTATTTT.

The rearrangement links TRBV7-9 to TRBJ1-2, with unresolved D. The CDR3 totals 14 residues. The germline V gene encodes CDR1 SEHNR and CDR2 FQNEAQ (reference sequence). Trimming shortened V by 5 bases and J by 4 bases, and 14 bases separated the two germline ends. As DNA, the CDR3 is TGTGCCAGCAGCCCCCCGGGTCGGCCCTATGGCTACACCTTC. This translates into CASSPPGRPYGYTF.

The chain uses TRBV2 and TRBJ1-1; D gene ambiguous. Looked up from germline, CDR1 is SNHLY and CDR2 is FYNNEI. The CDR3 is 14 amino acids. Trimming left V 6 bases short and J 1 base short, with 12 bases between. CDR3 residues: CASSKTPENTEAFF. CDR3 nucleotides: TGTGCCAGCAGCAAGACACCGGAGAACACTGAAGCTTTCTTT.

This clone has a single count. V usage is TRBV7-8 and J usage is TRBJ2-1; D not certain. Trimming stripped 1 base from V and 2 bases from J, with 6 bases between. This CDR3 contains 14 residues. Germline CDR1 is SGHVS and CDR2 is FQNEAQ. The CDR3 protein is CASSLETTYNEQFF. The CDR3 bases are TGTGCCAGCAGCTTAGAAACTACCTACAATGAGCAGTTCTTC.

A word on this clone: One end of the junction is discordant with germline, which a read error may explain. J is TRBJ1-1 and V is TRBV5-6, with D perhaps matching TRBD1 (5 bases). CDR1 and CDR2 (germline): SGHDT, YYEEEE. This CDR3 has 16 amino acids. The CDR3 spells CASSLDHRSLDTEAFF. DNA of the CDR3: TGTGCCAGCAGTTTGGATCACAGGTCTTTGGACACTGAAGCTTTCTTT.

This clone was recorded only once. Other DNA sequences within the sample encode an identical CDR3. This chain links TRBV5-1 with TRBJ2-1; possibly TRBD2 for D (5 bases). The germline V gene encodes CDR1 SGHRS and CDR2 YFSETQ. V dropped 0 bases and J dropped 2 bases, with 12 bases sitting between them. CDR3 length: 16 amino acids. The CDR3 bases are TGCGCCAGCAGCTTGGATCCCAGCGGAACCTACAATGAGCAGTTCTTC. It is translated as CASSLDPSGTYNEQFF.

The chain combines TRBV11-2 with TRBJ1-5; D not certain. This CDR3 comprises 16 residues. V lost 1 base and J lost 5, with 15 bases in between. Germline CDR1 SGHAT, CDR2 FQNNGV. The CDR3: CASSLARGEVYQPQHF. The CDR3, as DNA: TGTGCCAGCAGCTTAGCTCGGGGTGAAGTATATCAGCCCCAGCATTTT.

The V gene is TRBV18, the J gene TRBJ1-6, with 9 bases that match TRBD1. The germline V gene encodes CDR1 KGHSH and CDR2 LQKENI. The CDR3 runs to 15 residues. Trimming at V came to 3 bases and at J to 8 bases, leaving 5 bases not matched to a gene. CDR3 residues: CASSPGQGRDSPLHF. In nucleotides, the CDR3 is TGTGCCAGCTCACCGGGACAGGGTCGGGATTCACCCCTCCACTTT.

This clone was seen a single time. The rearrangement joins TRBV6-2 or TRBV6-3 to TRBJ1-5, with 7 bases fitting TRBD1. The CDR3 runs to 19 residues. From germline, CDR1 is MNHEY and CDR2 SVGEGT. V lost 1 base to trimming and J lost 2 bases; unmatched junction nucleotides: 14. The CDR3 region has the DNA TGTGCCAGCAGTTACTACGGGGACAGTCTTCGCTATCGCAATCAGCCCCAGCATTTT. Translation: CASSYYGDSLRYRNQPQHF.

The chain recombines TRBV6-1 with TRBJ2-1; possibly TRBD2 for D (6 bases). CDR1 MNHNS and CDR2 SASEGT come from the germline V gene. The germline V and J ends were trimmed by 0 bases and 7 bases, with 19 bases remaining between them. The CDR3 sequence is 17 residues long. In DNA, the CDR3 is TGTGCCAGCAGTGAAGCTGCGGGGTCTGAGGTTTTTAATGAGCAGTTCTTC. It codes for CASSEAAGSEVFNEQFF.

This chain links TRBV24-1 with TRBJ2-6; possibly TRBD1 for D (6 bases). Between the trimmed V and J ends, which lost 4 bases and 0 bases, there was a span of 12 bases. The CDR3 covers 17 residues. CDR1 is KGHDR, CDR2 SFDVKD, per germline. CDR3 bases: TGTGCCACCAGTGACCCCGGACAGAGCTCTGGGGCCAACGTCCTGACTTTC. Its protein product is CATSDPGQSSGANVLTF.

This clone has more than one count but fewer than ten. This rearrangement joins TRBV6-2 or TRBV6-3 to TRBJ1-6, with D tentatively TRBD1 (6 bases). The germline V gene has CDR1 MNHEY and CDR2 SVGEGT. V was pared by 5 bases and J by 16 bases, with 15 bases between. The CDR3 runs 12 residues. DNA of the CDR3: TGTGCCAGCAGTGAGACAGGATCGGGGCTCCACTTT. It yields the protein CASSETGSGLHF.

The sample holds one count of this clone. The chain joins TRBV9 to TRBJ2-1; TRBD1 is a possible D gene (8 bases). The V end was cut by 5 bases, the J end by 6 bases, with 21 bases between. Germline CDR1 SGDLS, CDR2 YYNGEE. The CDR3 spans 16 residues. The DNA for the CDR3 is TGTGCCAGCAGTAGCCAGGGGGCGGGGGTGGCCAATGAGCAGTTCTTC. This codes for CASSSQGAGVANEQFF. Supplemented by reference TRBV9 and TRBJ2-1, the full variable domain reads DSGVTQTPKHLITATGQRVTLRCSPRSGDLSVYWYQQSLDQGLQFLIQYYNGEERAKGNILERFSAQQFPDLHSELNLSSLELGDSALYFCASSSQGAGVANEQFFGPGTRLTVL.

CDR3 bases: TGTGCCAGCAGCTCCACCCCACTAGCGGGAGGGCTCGTAAATACGCAGTATTTT. Its translation: CASSSTPLAGGLVNTQYF. The rearrangement joins TRBV5-6 to TRBJ2-3; 13 bases align to TRBD2. Germline V lookup: CDR1 SGHDT, CDR2 YYEEEE. This CDR3 spans 18 amino acids. The J segment lost 7 bases and the V segment lost 3 bases, leaving 14 bases of the junction unmatched.

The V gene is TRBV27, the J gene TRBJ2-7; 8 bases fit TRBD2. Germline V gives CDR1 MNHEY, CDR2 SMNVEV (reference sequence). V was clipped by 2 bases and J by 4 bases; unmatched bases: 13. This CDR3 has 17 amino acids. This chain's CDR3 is CASSLAGLVNPPYEQYF. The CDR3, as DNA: TGTGCCAGCAGTTTAGCGGGACTAGTAAACCCCCCGTACGAGCAGTACTTC.

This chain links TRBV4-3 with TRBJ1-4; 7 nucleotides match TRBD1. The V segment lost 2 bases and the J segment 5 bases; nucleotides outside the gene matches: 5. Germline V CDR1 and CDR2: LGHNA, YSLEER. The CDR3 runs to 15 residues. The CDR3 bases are TGCGCCAGCAGCCAACGGACCAGGGGGAATGAAAAACTGTTTTTT. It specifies CASSQRTRGNEKLFF.

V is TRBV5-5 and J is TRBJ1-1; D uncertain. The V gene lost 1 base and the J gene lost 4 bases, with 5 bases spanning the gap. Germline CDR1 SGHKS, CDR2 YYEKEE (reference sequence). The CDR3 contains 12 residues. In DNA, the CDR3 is TGTGCCAGCAGCTTGTTACTCACTGAAGCTTTCTTT. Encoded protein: CASSLLLTEAFF.

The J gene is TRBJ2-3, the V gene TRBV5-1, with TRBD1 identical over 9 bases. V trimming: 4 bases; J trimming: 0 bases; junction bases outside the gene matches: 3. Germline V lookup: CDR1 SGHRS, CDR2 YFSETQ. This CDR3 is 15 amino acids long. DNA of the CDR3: TGCGCCAGCAGCCCCGGACAGGGGAGCACAGATACGCAGTATTTT. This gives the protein CASSPGQGSTDTQYF. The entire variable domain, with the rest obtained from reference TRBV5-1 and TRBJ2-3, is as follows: KAGVTQTPRYLIKTRGQQVTLSCSPISGHRSVSWYQQTPGQGLQFLFEYFSETQRNKGNFPGRFSGRQFSNSRSEMNVSTLELGDSALYLCASSPGQGSTDTQYFGPGTRLTVL.

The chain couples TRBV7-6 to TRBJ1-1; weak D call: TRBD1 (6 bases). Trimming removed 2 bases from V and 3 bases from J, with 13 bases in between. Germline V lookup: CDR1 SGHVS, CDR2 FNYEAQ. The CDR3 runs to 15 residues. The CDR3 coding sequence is TGTGCCAGCAGCTTAAATCCAGGGGCTGACACTGAAGCTTTCTTT. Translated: CASSLNPGADTEAFF.